This TCR beta chain was obtained from a study of shared clonotypes between healthy human individuals. Study as a whole: Three CD4 naive, three CD4 memory, two CD8 naive and one CD8 memory plate were used per donor.

It was into CD45RA+ naive and CD45RA-negative memory subsets that the CD4+ cells were split. About this clone itself: Antigen unknown.

Study-level findings and limits: Shared clonotypes: approximately 5% naive CD4, roughly 4% naive CD8, less than 2.5% memory CD4, approximately 0.37% memory CD8. Larger estimated richness was generally recorded for naive subsets relative to memory subsets.

The germline CDR1 and CDR2 sequences are SGHRS and YFSETQ. This CDR3 has 17 residues. V lost 3 bases, J lost 1 base, and 6 bases stayed unmatched. Data came from immunoSEQ multiplex PCR; TCRdb stores just in-frame clones and leaves some out. The sample lists about 2.4 million clones, 80% to 95% occurring once. Sequenced: naive CD4+ T cells from PBMCs. Indicated subset: CD45RA+ positively selected. The sequence came from a man between 18 and 29 years old in good health. Some clones in this sample may be carry-over from other donors' samples. The rearrangement links TRBV5-1 to TRBJ2-3; 12 bases map to TRBD2. CDR3 residues: CASSSLLAGGGTDTQYF. The CDR3 nucleotides are TGCGCCAGCAGCTCGCTACTAGCGGGAGGCGGCACAGATACGCAGTATTTT.